The entry that follows covers one T cell receptor (beta chain) sequence. Its antigen is unknown. A read error may account for a junction end that differs from germline. In the original workflow: Clinicopathological groups differed in CDR3, with these differences serving to build a distant-metastasis classifier for papillary thyroid cancer. TCRdb re-clonotyped the PCR reads via MiXCR. These V and J calls derive from TCRdb rather than the authors' analysis. The sample holds under 30,000 clones, more than 20% seen once. Germline V gives CDR1 KGHSH, CDR2 LQKENI. CDR3 size: 13 residues. The data derive from a study of metastatic and nonmetastatic thyroid tumors. Study-level information: A comparison of repertoires was made across blood and tumor or nodule tissue from malignant and benign thyroid patients.

Study observations and caveats: When malignant thyroid tumors were compared with benign nodules, TCR beta diversity was reportedly significantly higher in the malignant tumors. This held in both blood and tumor samples.

The entire patient cohort was treatment-naive prior to thyroid surgery. The chain recombines TRBV18 with TRBJ2-5; D is unclear. The source of this sequence is a female donor with papillary thyroid cancer or a benign thyroid nodule (not recorded which). Some clones in this sample may be carry-over from other donors' samples. The sequenced material came from blood. In DNA form, the CDR3 reads TGTGCCAGCTCACTGCCGAACCAAGGGACCCAGTACTTC. This codes for CASSLPNQGTQYF. Looking up the rest from reference TRBV18 and TRBJ2-5 gives the full variable domain: NAGVMQNPRHLVRRRGQEARLRCSPMKGHSHVYWYRQLPEEGLKFMVYLQKENIIDESGMPKERFSAEFPKEGPSILRIQQVVRGDSAAYFCASSLPNQGTQYFGPGTRLLVL.